The T cell receptor beta chain described here comes from a study of blood T cell repertoires in COVID-19. TCRdb's copy holds only in-frame clones and misses some; the assay was immunoSEQ multiplex PCR. The table lists more than 300,000 clones, 70% to 90% of them singletons, with more than 9% in the top ten. The CDR3 runs 12 residues. Per the germline V gene, CDR1 is MNHEY and CDR2 is SVGEGT. The germline V and J ends were trimmed by 5 bases and 2 bases, with 7 bases remaining between them. The V and J genes are TRBV6-2 or TRBV6-3 and TRBJ2-7, with D uncertain. The sequenced sample consisted of peripheral blood. The receptor was isolated from a woman aged 25 to 39 with COVID-19, enrolled during active disease. As DNA, the CDR3 is TGTGCCAGCAGTCCCCTTCCCTACGAGCAGTACTTC. Its translation is CASSPLPYEQYF.